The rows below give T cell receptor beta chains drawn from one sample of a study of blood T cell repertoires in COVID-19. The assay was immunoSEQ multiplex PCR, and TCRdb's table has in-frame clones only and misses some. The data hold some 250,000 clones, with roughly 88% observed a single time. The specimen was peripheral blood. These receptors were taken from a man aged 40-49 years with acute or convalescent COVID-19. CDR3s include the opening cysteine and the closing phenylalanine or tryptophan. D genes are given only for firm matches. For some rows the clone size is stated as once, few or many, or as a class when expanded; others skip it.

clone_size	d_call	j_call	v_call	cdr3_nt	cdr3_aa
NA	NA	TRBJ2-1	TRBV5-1	TGCGCCAGCAGCCCGGACTGGGATGTGGATGAGCAGTTCTTC	CASSPDWDVDEQFF
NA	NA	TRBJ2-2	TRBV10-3	TGTGCCATCAGTGTTGGCTTTGCGAACACCGGGGAGCTGTTTTTT	CAISVGFANTGELFF
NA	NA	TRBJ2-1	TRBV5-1	TGCGCCAGCAGCTTGGGGAGGGCGAGGAGCTCCTACAATGAGCAGTTCTTC	CASSLGRARSSYNEQFF
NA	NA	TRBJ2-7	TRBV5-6	TGTGCCAGCAGCTTGCCGCGGGGCTCCTACGAGCAGTACTTC	CASSLPRGSYEQYF
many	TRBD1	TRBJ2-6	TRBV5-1	TGCGCCAGCAGCACAGGGGCGACCCCTGGGGCCAACGTCCTGACTTTC	CASSTGATPGANVLTF
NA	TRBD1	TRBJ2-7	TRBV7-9	TGTGCCAGCAGCTTTTCATCAGGGGGCAACGAGCAGTACTTC	CASSFSSGGNEQYF
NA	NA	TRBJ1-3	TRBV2	TGTGCCAGCAGTGCAGGGGCCCCTTACTACTCTGGAAACACCATATATTTT	CASSAGAPYYSGNTIYF
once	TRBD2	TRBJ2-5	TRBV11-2	TGTGCCAGCAGCTTAGACAACCGGGGTCCACTAGCGGTGGAGACCCAGTACTTC	CASSLDNRGPLAVETQYF
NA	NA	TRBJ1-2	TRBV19	TGTGCCAGTAGTATTATGTCGGGGGACTATGGCTACACCTTC	CASSIMSGDYGYTF
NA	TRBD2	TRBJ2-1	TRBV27	TGTGCCAGCAGTTTGGGGGGAGGGCTGAACAATGAGCAGTTCTTC	CASSLGGGLNNEQFF
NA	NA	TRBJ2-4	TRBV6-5	TGTGCCAGCAGTTACGGACAGGGAGGGAACATTCAGTACTTC	CASSYGQGGNIQYF
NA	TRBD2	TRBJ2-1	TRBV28	TGTGCCAGCAGTTTCGTAGCGGGAAAGAATGAGCAGTTCTTC	CASSFVAGKNEQFF
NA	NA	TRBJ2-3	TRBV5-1	TGCGCCAGCAGCCCCGGCGGGACGGGGTCAGATACGCAGTATTTT	CASSPGGTGSDTQYF
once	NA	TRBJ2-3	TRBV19	TGTGCCAGTAGTCCCCGACTGGGGCTGGATACGCAGTATTTT	CASSPRLGLDTQYF
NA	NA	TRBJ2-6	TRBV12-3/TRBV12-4	TGTGCCAGCAAAGAGTTAGGGGCCAACGTCCTGACTTTC	CASKELGANVLTF
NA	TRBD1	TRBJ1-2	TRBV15	TGTGCCACCAGCGAACCCGGGACAGCCTACTATGGCTACACCTTC	CATSEPGTAYYGYTF
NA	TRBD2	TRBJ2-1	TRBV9	TGTGCCAGCACCTCACTAGCGGGAGTAACCAATGAGCAGTTCTTC	CASTSLAGVTNEQFF
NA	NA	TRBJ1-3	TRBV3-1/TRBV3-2	TGTGCCAGCAGCCAAGAGTACAGTCTCTCTGGAAACACCATATATTTT	CASSQEYSLSGNTIYF
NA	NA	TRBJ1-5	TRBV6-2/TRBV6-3	TGTGCCAGCAGCCCGGGCTCTCCCCCCAATCAGCCCCAGCATTTT	CASSPGSPPNQPQHF
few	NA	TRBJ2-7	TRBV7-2	TGTGCCAGCAGCTTAGGGCAAGGGAGGTCCTACGAGCAGTACTTC	CASSLGQGRSYEQYF
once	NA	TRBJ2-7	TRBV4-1	TGCGCCAGCAGCCAAGATCGGGTTGGCGGTCAAACCTACGAGCAGTACTTC	CASSQDRVGGQTYEQYF
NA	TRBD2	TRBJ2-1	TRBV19	TGTGCCAGTATCGGGGAGGGCCTGGGGCAGTTCTTC	CASIGEGLGQFF
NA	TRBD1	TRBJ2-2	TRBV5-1	TGCGCCAGCAGCCCGGGACAGGGGGTAAACGGGGAGCTGTTTTTT	CASSPGQGVNGELFF
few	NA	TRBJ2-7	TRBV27	TGTGCCAGCAGTCCTGACACCGCCTACGAGCAGTACTTC	CASSPDTAYEQYF
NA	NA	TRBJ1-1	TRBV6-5	TGTGCCAGCATTTTTCTTAGGGGGAACACTGAAGCTTTCTTT	CASIFLRGNTEAFF
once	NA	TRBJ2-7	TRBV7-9	TGTGCCAGCAGCACACCAGGGGTTGCGGGAGCGGGTGAGCAGTACTTC	CASSTPGVAGAGEQYF
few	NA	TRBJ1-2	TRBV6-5	TGTGCCAGCACTCCCGGGGGGCCACCTAACTATGGCTACACCTTC	CASTPGGPPNYGYTF
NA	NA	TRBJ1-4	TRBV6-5	TGTGCCAGCAGTTACTCGGAGCGGCCTAATGAAAAACTGTTTTTT	CASSYSERPNEKLFF
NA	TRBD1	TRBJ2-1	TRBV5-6	TGTGCCAGCCGAGAAGGGACAGGAAAGACCTACAATGAGCAGTTCTTC	CASREGTGKTYNEQFF
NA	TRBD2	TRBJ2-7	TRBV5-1	TGCGCCAGCACTAGTACTAGCGGCCCTTTGAACGAGCAGTACTTC	CASTSTSGPLNEQYF
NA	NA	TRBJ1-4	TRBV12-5	TGTGCTAGTGGTCCCCCGTGGCGGTGGAAACTGTTTTTT	CASGPPWRWKLFF
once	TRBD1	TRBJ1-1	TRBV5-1	TGCGCCAGCAGCGTAAGGACAGGGGGCACTGAAGCTTTCTTT	CASSVRTGGTEAFF
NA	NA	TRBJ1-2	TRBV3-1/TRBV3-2	TGTGCCAGCAGCGCTCAACCTCAGGAAAGGGGTGGCTACACCTTC	CASSAQPQERGGYTF
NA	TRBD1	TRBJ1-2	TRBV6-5	TGTGCCAGCGGACAGGCTAACTATGGCTACACCTTC	CASGQANYGYTF
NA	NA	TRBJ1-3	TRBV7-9	TGTGCCAGCAGCCCAGGGTCTGGAAACACCATATATTTT	CASSPGSGNTIYF
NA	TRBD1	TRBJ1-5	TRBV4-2	TGTGCCAGCAGCCCCGGACAGGGCGCGCAGTTGTTGCAGCCCCAGCATTTT	CASSPGQGAQLLQPQHF
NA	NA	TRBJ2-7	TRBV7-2	TGTGCCAGCAGCTTCCTAGACGGTAGCTCCTACGAGCAGTACTTC	CASSFLDGSSYEQYF